Each of the 4 T cell receptor beta chains below was sequenced from the same sample in a study of OX40 agonist ivuxolimab in advanced cancers. Generated by immunoSEQ multiplex PCR, the TCRdb table keeps only in-frame clones and is missing some. The table includes 77,000 or so clones, 90% detected once. The sequenced sample was CD4+ or CD8+ T cells sorted from blood, obtained in a trial of the OX40 agonist ivuxolimab. The receptors come from an adult with an advanced solid tumor such as melanoma, head and neck, liver or kidney cancer.

The rearrangement links TRBV7-3 to TRBJ2-5; the match to TRBD1 covers 7 bases. V dropped 1 base and J dropped 2; count of bases not matched to a gene: 4. Germline V gene lookup returns CDR1 SGHTA and CDR2 FQGTGA. The CDR3 length is 15 residues. CDR3 nucleotide sequence: TGTGCCAGCAGCTTAATGGGCAGGGGGCAAGAGACCCAGTACTTC. Amino acid sequence: CASSLMGRGQETQYF.

This clone was counted once. The chain uses TRBV6-1 and TRBJ2-1, with 11 bases identical to TRBD1. V shed 6 bases, J shed 5 bases, and the junction held 6 bases outside the gene matches. CDR1 is MNHNS, CDR2 SASEGT, per germline. CDR3 length equals 15 residues. The CDR3 region is CASRAGQGGNNEQFF. The CDR3, as DNA: TGTGCCAGCAGGGCGGGACAGGGGGGCAACAATGAGCAGTTCTTC.

The chain has TRBV5-6 and TRBJ2-3; D possibly corresponds to TRBD1 (5 bases). Germline CDR1 is SGHDT and CDR2 is YYEEEE. The CDR3 runs to 14 residues. The germline V and J ends were trimmed by 3 bases and 2 bases, with 10 bases remaining between them. CDR3 bases: TGTGCCAGCAGCTGGGGCCCAAACACAGATACGCAGTATTTT. It codes for CASSWGPNTDTQYF.

The rearrangement joins TRBV7-9 to TRBJ2-5, with D maybe TRBD2 (5 bases). Trimming stripped 1 base from V and 4 bases from J, with 10 bases between. Germline lookup yields CDR1 SEHNR and CDR2 FQNEAQ (reference sequence). The CDR3 has 14 residues. The CDR3 here is CASSLGGLGETQYF. CDR3 nucleotide sequence: TGTGCCAGCAGCTTAGGAGGGCTTGGAGAGACCCAGTACTTC.